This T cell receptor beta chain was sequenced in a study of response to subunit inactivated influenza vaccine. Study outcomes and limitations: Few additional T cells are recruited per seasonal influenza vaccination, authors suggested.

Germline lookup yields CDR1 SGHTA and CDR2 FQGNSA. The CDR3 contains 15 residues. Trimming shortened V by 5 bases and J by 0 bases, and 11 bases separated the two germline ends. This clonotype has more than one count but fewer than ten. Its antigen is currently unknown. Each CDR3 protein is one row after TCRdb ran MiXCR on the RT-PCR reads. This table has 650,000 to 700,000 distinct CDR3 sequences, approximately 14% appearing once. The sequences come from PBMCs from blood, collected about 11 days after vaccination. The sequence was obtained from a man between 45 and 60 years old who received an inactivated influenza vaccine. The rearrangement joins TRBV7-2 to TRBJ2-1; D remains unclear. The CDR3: CASSQAYSSYNEQFF. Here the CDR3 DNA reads TGTGCCAGCAGCCAAGCCTATAGCTCCTACAATGAGCAGTTCTTC. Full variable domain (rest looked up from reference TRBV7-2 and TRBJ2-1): GAGVSQSPSNKVTEKGKDVELRCDPISGHTALYWYRQSLGQGLEFLIYFQGNSAPDKSGLPSDRFSAERTGGSVSTLTIQRTQQEDSAVYLCASSQAYSSYNEQFFGPGTRLTVL.